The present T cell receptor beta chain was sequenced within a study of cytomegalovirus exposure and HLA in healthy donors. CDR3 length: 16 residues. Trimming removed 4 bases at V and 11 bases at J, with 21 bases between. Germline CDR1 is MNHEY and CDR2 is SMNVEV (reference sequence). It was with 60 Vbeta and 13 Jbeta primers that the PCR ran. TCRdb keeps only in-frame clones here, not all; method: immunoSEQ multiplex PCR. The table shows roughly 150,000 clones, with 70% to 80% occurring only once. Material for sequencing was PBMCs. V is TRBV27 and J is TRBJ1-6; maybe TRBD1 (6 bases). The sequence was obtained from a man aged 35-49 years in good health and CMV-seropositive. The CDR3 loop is CASSSISVSGTTPLHF. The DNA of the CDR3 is TGTGCCAGCAGTTCAATCTCGGTATCCGGGACAACACCCCTCCACTTT.